A selection of T cell receptor beta chains follows, all from one sample in a study of post-analysis software for immune sequencing data. TCRdb fed the PCR reads into MiXCR, producing one record per CDR3 protein. The repertoire consists of some 690,000 distinct CDR3 sequences, with approximately 59% occurring once and the leading ten covering approximately 10%. Input material: blood. These receptors were taken from a girl aged 2-10 years with multiple sclerosis. Each CDR3 is given without its conserved first and last residue. D genes are given only for firm matches.

J,D,V,CDR3
TRBJ2-4,TRBD1,TRBV20-1,SAREQGMDIQY
TRBJ2-1,-,TRBV29-1,SVLISEQF
TRBJ1-2,TRBD1,TRBV10-3,ATADRDGYGYT
TRBJ1-2,TRBD1,TRBV12-3/TRBV12-4,ASSLAPGQKNYGYT
TRBJ2-1,TRBD2,TRBV20-1,SAKASGTYNEQF
TRBJ2-3,-,TRBV7-7,ASSLFREDTQY
TRBJ2-1,-,TRBV7-9,ASSSTGMGWEDEQF
TRBJ2-5,-,TRBV29-1,SVSQLAQRYNEQY
TRBJ2-1,TRBD2,TRBV11-2,ASKREGLLSYNEQF
TRBJ1-1,-,TRBV7-9,ASEDLKDTEAF
TRBJ2-3,-,TRBV6-2/TRBV6-3,ASSSVGSYTQY
TRBJ2-3,-,TRBV10-3,AIREDGDTQY
TRBJ2-7,-,TRBV7-6,ASSLASAANYEQY
TRBJ2-7,-,TRBV2,ASSEVRGARSYEQY
TRBJ2-3,-,TRBV24-1,ATSGTNTDTQY
TRBJ2-6,-,TRBV20-1,SARGAPGSGANVLT
TRBJ1-6,TRBD1,TRBV12-3/TRBV12-4,ASSFSSGQFSPLH
TRBJ2-7,-,TRBV7-2,ASSFDRNEQY
TRBJ2-3,-,TRBV25-1,ASSDQRSTDTQY
TRBJ2-3,TRBD2,TRBV12-3/TRBV12-4,ASSRPLADYADTQY
TRBJ2-1,-,TRBV29-1,TSGDVEQF
TRBJ2-1,TRBD1,TRBV4-1,ASSQDPGQGIEQF
TRBJ2-1,-,TRBV5-1,ASRSFPQGPLSSYNEQF
TRBJ1-2,-,TRBV20-1,SAPFEIYGYT
TRBJ1-1,-,TRBV7-2,ASSLNWNTEAF
TRBJ2-2,-,TRBV29-1,SATIGRLGTGELF
-,-,TRBV5-1,ATETGKEPYEQY
TRBJ2-1,-,TRBV7-9,ASGDLQSEQF
TRBJ2-1,-,TRBV29-1,SADHYTGNEQF
TRBJ2-5,-,TRBV5-1,ASRPTLGETQY
TRBJ1-1,-,TRBV4-1,ASSRGHGANTEAF
TRBJ2-3,-,TRBV21-1,ASSKARMRLAGDTQY
TRBJ1-1,-,TRBV12-3/TRBV12-4,ASSPPGRSNTEAF
TRBJ2-4,-,TRBV4-3,ASSQDGGGASKNIQY
TRBJ2-7,-,TRBV6-5,ASRPPAEAYEQY
TRBJ2-3,TRBD1,TRBV7-2,ASSFTGTAMRDTQY
TRBJ1-5,TRBD1,TRBV28,ASSFGTGNQPQH
TRBJ1-6,-,TRBV25-1,ASSEWGALIH
TRBJ1-2,-,TRBV7-2,ASSSNRGDHGYT
TRBJ2-1,TRBD2,TRBV7-2,ASSPRLAANPWRQF
TRBJ1-1,-,TRBV9,ASSVGGHLNTEAF
TRBJ1-1,-,TRBV29-1,SVQKGSIENTEAF
TRBJ2-3,-,TRBV7-2,ASSHFPWGVGDTDTQY
TRBJ2-3,-,TRBV20-1,SARGRLDTQY
TRBJ1-2,-,TRBV29-1,SVDETGWGGYT
TRBJ1-5,-,TRBV12-3/TRBV12-4,ASSHGQPNQPQH
-,-,TRBV12-3/TRBV12-4,ATGEGGGTYNEQY
TRBJ2-5,-,TRBV10-3,AIRSRADQETQY
TRBJ2-1,-,TRBV7-2,ASSSPTLVYEQF
TRBJ1-1,-,TRBV4-1,ASSPQGPYTEAF